This paragraph reports one T cell receptor (beta chain). This record belongs to a study of blood T cell repertoires in COVID-19. Using immunoSEQ multiplex PCR, the repertoire was profiled, and TCRdb retains in-frame clones only, with some absent. The table shows 200,000 to 250,000 clones, with 65% to 90% occurring only once. What was sequenced was peripheral blood. The receptor's source is a woman in her 70s with acute or convalescent COVID-19.

CDR3 protein: CASSPGTGAGNTIYF. CDR3 sequence (DNA): TGTGCCAGCAGCCCAGGAACAGGGGCTGGAAACACCATATATTTT. V gene TRBV7-7 combines with J gene TRBJ1-3; 7 bases are shared with TRBD1. The CDR3 has 15 amino acids. Germline assignment: CDR1 SSHAT and CDR2 FNYEAQ (reference sequence). Trimming at V came to 5 bases and at J to 2 bases, leaving 6 bases not matched to a gene.